This TCR beta chain was retrieved from a study of blood T cell repertoires in COVID-19. In Seattle, patients joined the study during active infection and were tracked longitudinally. Profiling relied on immunoSEQ multiplex PCR, and the TCRdb table lists in-frame clones only, not all of them. The sample records more than 150,000 clones, 75% to 85% being singletons. The sequencing input was peripheral blood. The source of this sequence is an elderly woman with COVID-19, enrolled during active disease.

The DNA for the CDR3 is TGCGCCAGCAGCCTCCGGACAGGCCCAACTAATGAAAAACTGTTTTTT. Its protein is CASSLRTGPTNEKLFF. The chain links TRBV4-1 to TRBJ1-4, with 7 nucleotides matching TRBD1. The CDR3 loop spans 16 amino acids. Germline V gene data show CDR1 as MGHRA and CDR2 as YSYEKL. The ends lost 4 bases at V and 0 bases at J; junction bases unmatched: 5.